This T cell receptor beta chain was obtained from a study of shared clonotypes between healthy human individuals. At the level of the study: Each donor's CD8 memory used one plate, CD8 naive two, each CD4 subset three.

Looked up from germline, CDR1 is SGHNT and CDR2 is YYREEE (reference sequence). The CDR3 length is 12 residues. V lost 4 bases and J lost 12; bases outside the gene matches: 6. The count of this clone is one. Its antigen is as yet unknown. The run depth of the assay was deep. The repertoire was sequenced with immunoSEQ multiplex PCR; TCRdb's copy has only in-frame clones and lacks some. The data contain some 2,400,000 clones, under 97% of them singletons. Whole-study findings and limits: What limited the represented genetic and exposure-history diversity was the small number of donors. Though the depth was large, rarefaction showed that sorted-subset sequencing was incomplete.

This chain uses TRBV5-4 with TRBJ2-1; 8 bases map to TRBD1. What was sequenced was naive CD4+ T cells sorted from blood. Subset in this sample: CD45RA+ positively selected. This sequence originates from a man aged 18 to 35 in good health. The CDR3 DNA sequence: TGTGCCAGCAGCACTGACAGGGGAGTGCAGTTCTTC. It encodes CASSTDRGVQFF.